This TCR beta chain was obtained from a study of T-cell memory formation after mild COVID-19 (dated by TCRdb to the early 2020s). Regarding the research as a whole: TCR sequence clusters from the two donors were found to be largely donor specific. Longitudinal TCRalpha and TCRbeta repertoire sequencing tracked T-cell clones expanding and contracting after mild COVID-19 in two donors. The cohort comprised two young, previously healthy adult volunteers, one female and one male. Overall study results and their limits: Balanced CD4/CD8 phenotypes were observed for clones contracting from day 15 to 85, whereas a bias towards CD4+ was observed for a second wave of clones expanding from day 15 to 37. Contracting CD4+ clones appeared mostly in the CM and EM memory subsets, whereas CD8+ clones were enriched in EMRA. Only two mild cases were covered by the study, and larger cohorts that include severe cases with pre-infection samples were considered necessary. Some responding clones were detected in pre-infection memory, which suggested that pre-existing cross-reactive memory T cells had joined the SARS-CoV-2 response. Whether the second-wave clones peaking on day 37 were SARS-CoV-2 specific was not confirmed.

Sequenced on an Illumina NovaSeq 6000. Using 5'RACE with constant-segment primers, TCRalpha and TCRbeta cDNA libraries were constructed, with sample barcodes and unique molecular identifiers added in the process. RNA was extracted from every sample with Trizol reagent. Libraries were amplified in two PCR steps, with a second sample barcode and Illumina TruSeq adapters added in the second step. Libraries were sequenced on an Illumina NovaSeq with 2 x 150 bp paired-end reads. The authors' pipeline ran thus. The reads were demultiplexed and collapsed into UMI-guided consensus sequences using migec v1.2.7. With mixcr v2.1.11, UMI consensuses were aligned to TRA and TRB V and J templates and assembled into clonotypes. A clonotype was counted as expanded or contracted only if both edgeR and NoisET called the change significant, with noise models trained on biological replicates. For edgeR calls, a false discovery rate-adjusted p below 0.01 and a log2 fold-change threshold of 1 were applied. As an exploratory analysis of dynamics, max-normalized trajectories of the 1000 most abundant clonotypes were examined by PCA with hierarchical clustering. Each responding clone was given a CD4 or CD8 phenotype based on the CD4+ and CD8+ repertoires, which had been sequenced separately. The raw public reads went through TCRdb reprocessing: fastp at Q25, MiXCR clone calling, in-frame beta chains kept. Rows with a matching CDR3 protein are joined into one entry that keeps the most common DNA and genes. TCRdb's processing, not the authors', yielded these V and J calls. In all, the sample holds more than 300,000 distinct CDR3 sequences, and about 13% of those were seen once. Approximately 22% of the sample comes from the top ten.

Only a few counts were recorded for this clonotype. The antigen it recognizes is unknown. An end of the junction does not agree with germline; a read error may underlie this. PBMCs were isolated by Ficoll-Paque density gradient centrifugation. There are 16 amino acids in the CDR3, from cysteine to phenylalanine inclusive. The DNA shown is the 48-base CDR3, in frame from base 1. In the germline V gene (reference sequence), CDR1 corresponds to SEHNR and CDR2 to FQNEAQ. The receptor comes from a man aged 18 to 35 who had mild COVID-19 (a few samples of this study predate the infection). The sample titles of this study are shuffled in the database, so cell type and time point are left out; the donor was told from shared clones. Sequenced: PBMCs or a T cell subset sorted from them (not recorded which). This sequence uses TRBV7-9 and TRBJ1-6; TRBD1 might be the D gene, on 6 matching bases. The DNA reads TGTGCCAGCAGCGCCGCCCGGACAGCCTATAGTTCACCCCTCCACTTT. It encodes CASSAARTAYSSPLHF.